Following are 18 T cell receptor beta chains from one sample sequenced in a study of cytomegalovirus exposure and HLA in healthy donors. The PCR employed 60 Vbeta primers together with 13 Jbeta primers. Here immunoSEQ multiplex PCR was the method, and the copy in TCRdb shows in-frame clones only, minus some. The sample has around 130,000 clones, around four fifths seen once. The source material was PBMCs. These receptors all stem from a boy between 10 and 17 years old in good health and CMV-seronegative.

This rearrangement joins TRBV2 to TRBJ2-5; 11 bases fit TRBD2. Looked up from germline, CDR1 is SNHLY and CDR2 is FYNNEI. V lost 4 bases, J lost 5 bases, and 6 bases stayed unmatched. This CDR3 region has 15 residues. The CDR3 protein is CASSVASGRWETQYF. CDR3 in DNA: TGTGCCAGCAGTGTTGCTAGCGGGAGGTGGGAGACCCAGTACTTC.

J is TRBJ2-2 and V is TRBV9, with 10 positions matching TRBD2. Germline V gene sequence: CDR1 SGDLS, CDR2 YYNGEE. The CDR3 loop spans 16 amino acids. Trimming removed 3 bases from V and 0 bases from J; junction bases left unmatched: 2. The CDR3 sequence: CASSGLAGANTGELFF. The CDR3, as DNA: TGTGCCAGCAGCGGGCTAGCGGGAGCGAACACCGGGGAGCTGTTTTTT.

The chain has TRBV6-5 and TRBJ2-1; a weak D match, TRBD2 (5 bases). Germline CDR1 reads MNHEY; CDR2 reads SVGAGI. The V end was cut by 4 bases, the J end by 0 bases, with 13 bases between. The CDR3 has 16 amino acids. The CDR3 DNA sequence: TGTGCCAGCAGTTTGCGGGCTTCAAGCTCCTACAATGAGCAGTTCTTC. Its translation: CASSLRASSSYNEQFF.

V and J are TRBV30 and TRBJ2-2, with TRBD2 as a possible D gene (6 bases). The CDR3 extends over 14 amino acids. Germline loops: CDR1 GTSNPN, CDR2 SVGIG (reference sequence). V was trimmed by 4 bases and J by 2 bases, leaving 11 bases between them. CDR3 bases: TGTGCCTGGAAAGGCGGGATAAACACCGGGGAGCTGTTTTTT. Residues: CAWKGGINTGELFF.

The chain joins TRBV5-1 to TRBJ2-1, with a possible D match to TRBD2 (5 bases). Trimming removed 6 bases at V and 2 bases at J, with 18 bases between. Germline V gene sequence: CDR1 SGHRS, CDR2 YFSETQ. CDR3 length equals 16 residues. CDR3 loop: CASTLPAVATYNEQFF. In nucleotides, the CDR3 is TGCGCCAGCACCCTACCAGCGGTAGCCACCTACAATGAGCAGTTCTTC.

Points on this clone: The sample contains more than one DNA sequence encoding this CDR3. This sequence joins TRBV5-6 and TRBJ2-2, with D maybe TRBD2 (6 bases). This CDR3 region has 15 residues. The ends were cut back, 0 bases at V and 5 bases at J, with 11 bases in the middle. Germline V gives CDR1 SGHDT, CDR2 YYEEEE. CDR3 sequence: CASSLGRAGTGELFF. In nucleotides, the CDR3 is TGTGCCAGCAGCTTGGGGAGGGCCGGTACCGGGGAGCTGTTTTTT.

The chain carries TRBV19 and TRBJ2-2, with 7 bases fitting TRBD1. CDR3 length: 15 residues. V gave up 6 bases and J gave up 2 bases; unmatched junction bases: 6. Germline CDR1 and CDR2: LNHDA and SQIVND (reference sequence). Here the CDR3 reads CASSTGAVNTGELFF. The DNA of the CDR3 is TGTGCCAGTAGCACAGGGGCCGTTAACACCGGGGAGCTGTTTTTT.

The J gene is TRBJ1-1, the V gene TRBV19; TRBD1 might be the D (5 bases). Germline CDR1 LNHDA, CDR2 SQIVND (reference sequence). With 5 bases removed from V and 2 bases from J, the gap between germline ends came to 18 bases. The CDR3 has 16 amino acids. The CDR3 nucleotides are TGTGCCAGTAGTCCTTGGGGGGGGGATGGCAACACTGAAGCTTTCTTT. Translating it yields CASSPWGGDGNTEAFF.

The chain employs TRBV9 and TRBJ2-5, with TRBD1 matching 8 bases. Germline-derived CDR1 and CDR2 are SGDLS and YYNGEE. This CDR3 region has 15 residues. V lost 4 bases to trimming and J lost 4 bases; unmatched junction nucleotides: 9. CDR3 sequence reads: CASSPPTGAGETQYF. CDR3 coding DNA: TGTGCCAGCAGCCCTCCGACAGGGGCGGGAGAGACCCAGTACTTC.

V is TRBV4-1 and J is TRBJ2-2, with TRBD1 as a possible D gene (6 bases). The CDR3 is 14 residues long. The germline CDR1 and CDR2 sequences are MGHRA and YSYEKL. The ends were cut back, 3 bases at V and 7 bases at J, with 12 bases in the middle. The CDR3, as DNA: TGCGCCAGCAGCCAGCAGGGGTCCGGCGGGGAGCTGTTTTTT. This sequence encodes CASSQQGSGGELFF.

In DNA form, the CDR3 reads TGTGCCAGCAGCCCCTCCCCTACAGGGGACTATGGCTACACCTTC. Protein sequence: CASSPSPTGDYGYTF. The genes are TRBV4-2 and TRBJ1-2; 7 positions match TRBD1. V was pared by 4 bases and J by 3 bases, with 8 bases of the junction left unmatched. Germline CDR1 reads LGHNA; CDR2 reads YNFKEQ. CDR3 size: 15 residues.

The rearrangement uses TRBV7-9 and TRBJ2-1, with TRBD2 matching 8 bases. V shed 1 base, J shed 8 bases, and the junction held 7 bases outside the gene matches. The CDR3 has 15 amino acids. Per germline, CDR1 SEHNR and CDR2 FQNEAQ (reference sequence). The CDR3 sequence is CASSLVSGRLYEQFF. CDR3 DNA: TGTGCCAGCAGCTTAGTCAGCGGGAGACTCTATGAGCAGTTCTTC.

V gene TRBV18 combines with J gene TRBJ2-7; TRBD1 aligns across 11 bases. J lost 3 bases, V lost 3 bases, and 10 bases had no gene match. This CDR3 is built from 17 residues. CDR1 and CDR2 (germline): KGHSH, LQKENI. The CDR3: CASSPGQGAGGGYEQYF. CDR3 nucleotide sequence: TGTGCCAGCTCACCCGGACAGGGGGCAGGGGGCGGCTACGAGCAGTACTTC. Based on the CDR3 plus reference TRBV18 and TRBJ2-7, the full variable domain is NAGVMQNPRHLVRRRGQEARLRCSPMKGHSHVYWYRQLPEEGLKFMVYLQKENIIDESGMPKERFSAEFPKEGPSILRIQQVVRGDSAAYFCASSPGQGAGGGYEQYFGPGTRLTVT.

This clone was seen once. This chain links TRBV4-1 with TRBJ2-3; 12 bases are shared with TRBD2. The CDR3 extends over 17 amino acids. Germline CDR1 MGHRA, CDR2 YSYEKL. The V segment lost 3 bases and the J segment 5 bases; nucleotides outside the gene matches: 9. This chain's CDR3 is CASSQTLLAGGRDTQYF. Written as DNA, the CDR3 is TGCGCCAGCAGCCAGACTCTTCTAGCGGGAGGGAGAGATACGCAGTATTTT.

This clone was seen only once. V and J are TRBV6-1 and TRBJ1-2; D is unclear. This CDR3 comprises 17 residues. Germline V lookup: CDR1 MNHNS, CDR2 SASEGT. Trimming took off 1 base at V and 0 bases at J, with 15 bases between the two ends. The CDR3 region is CASSEVPGDRANYGYTF. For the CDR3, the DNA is TGTGCCAGCAGTGAAGTACCAGGCGACCGAGCTAACTATGGCTACACCTTC.

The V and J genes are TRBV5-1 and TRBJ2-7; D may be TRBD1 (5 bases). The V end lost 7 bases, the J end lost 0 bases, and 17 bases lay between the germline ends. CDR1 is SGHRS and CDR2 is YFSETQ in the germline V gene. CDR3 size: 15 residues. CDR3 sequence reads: CASGRGHSLSYEQYF. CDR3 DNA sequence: TGCGCCAGCGGACGTGGACACTCACTCTCCTACGAGCAGTACTTC.

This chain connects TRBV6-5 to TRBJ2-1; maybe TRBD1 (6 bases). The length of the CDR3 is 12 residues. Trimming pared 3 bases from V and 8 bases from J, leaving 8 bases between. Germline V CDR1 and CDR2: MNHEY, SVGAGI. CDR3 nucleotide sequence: TGTGCCAGCAGTTATGGGGGCCATGAGCAGTTCTTC. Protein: CASSYGGHEQFF.

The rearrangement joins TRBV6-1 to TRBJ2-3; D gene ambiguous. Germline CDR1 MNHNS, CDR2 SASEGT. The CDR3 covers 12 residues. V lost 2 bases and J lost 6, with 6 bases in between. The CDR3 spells CASSEIRDTQYF. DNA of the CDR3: TGTGCCAGCAGTGAAATCCGGGATACGCAGTATTTT.